Each of the 30 T cell receptor beta chains below was sequenced from the same sample in a study of memory CD4+ T cells and cytomegalovirus serostatus. The sort gate was single viable CD3+CD4+CD8-CD45RO+ cells for memory CD4+ T cells. Generated by immunoSEQ multiplex PCR, the TCRdb table keeps only in-frame clones and is missing some. The sample lists some 30,000 clones; around 76% were seen once. Sequencing used memory CD4+ T cells from blood. The receptors were sampled from an adult in good health and CMV-seronegative. Some clones in this sample may be carry-over from other donors' samples.

This chain connects TRBV27 to TRBJ2-7; D not certain. The germline CDR1 and CDR2 sequences are MNHEY and SMNVEV (reference sequence). V lost 1 base, J lost 6 bases, and 13 bases lay in between. This CDR3 is built from 14 residues. DNA for the CDR3: TGTGCCAGCAGTTTATACACCCCCCGGGCCGAGCAGTACTTC. This encodes CASSLYTPRAEQYF.

The V and J genes are TRBV30 and TRBJ2-7; D may match TRBD1 or TRBD2 (9 bases each). Germline V CDR1 and CDR2: GTSNPN, SVGIG (reference sequence). Trimming cost V 3 bases and J 2 bases, with 32 bases left between them. The CDR3 loop spans 20 amino acids. The CDR3 protein is CAWSPTGGTAGGWITYEQYF. The CDR3 nucleotides are TGTGCCTGGAGCCCCACAGGGGGCACGGCGGGAGGGTGGATAACCTACGAGCAGTACTTC.

The chain carries TRBV7-9 and TRBJ2-5; TRBD1 is a possible D gene (6 bases). From germline, CDR1 is SEHNR and CDR2 FQNEAQ (reference sequence). Trimming removed 3 bases from V and 5 bases from J, with 13 bases in between. The CDR3 has 14 residues. CDR3 region: CASSFPTGTETQYF. CDR3 bases: TGTGCCAGCAGCTTCCCAACAGGGACGGAGACCCAGTACTTC. The full variable domain, rest sourced from reference TRBV7-9 and TRBJ2-5, is DTGVSQNPRHKITKRGQNVTFRCDPISEHNRLYWYRQTLGQGPEFLTYFQNEAQLEKSRLLSDRFSAERPKGSFSTLEIQRTEQGDSAMYLCASSFPTGTETQYFGPGTRLLVL.

The genes are TRBV6-5 and TRBJ1-4, with 7 nucleotides matching TRBD1. The J segment lost 7 bases and the V segment lost 6 bases, leaving 11 bases of the junction unmatched. Germline lookup yields CDR1 MNHEY and CDR2 SVGAGI. The CDR3 length is 15 residues. The CDR3 reads CASSRLQGDSEKLFF. The CDR3 coding sequence is TGTGCCAGCAGCCGCCTTCAGGGGGATAGTGAAAAACTGTTTTTT.

The chain links TRBV5-6 to TRBJ2-7, with 9 bases that match TRBD1. Germline V CDR1 and CDR2: SGHDT, YYEEEE. This CDR3 has 15 residues. V lost 4 bases to trimming and J lost 11 bases; unmatched junction nucleotides: 16. The CDR3 here is CASSDPRDRDHREYF. CDR3 DNA sequence: TGTGCCAGCAGCGACCCCCGGGACAGGGATCATCGAGAGTACTTC.

This chain connects TRBV5-4 to TRBJ2-3, with D hard to call. Germline V gene lookup returns CDR1 SGHNT and CDR2 YYREEE (reference sequence). Between the trimmed V and J ends, which lost 0 bases and 4 bases, there was a span of 6 bases. The CDR3 has 13 residues. The CDR3 DNA is TGTGCCAGCAGCTTGGCCGATTCAGATACGCAGTATTTT. Translating gives CASSLADSDTQYF.

CDR3 DNA: TGTGCCATCGGGCCGGGGATCCAAGAGACCCAGTACTTC. It specifies CAIGPGIQETQYF. The chain is built from TRBV10-3 and TRBJ2-5, with a weak D call TRBD2 (5 bases). CDR1 ENHRY and CDR2 SYGVKD come from the germline V gene. This CDR3 is 13 amino acids long. With 8 bases removed from V and 1 base from J, the gap between germline ends came to 11 bases.

The CDR3 DNA reads TGCAGCGTTGAAGATCTGGAGAACTATGGCTACACCTTC. Its protein is CSVEDLENYGYTF. The chain links TRBV29-1 to TRBJ1-2, with D uncertain. The CDR3 has 13 residues. CDR1 is SQVTM and CDR2 is ANQGSEA in the germline V gene. Trimming removed 0 bases from V and 2 bases from J, with 7 bases in between.

This clone was counted between two and nine times. V is TRBV25-1 and J is TRBJ1-1, with 8 nucleotides matching TRBD1. The length of the CDR3 is 14 residues. Per the germline V gene, CDR1 is MGHDK and CDR2 is SYGVNS. Losses at the gene ends were 1 base for V and 10 bases for J; bases not matched to a gene: 8. For the CDR3, the DNA is TGTGCCAGCAGTGAATTAGACAGGGGATGGGCAGCTTTCTTT. Its protein product is CASSELDRGWAAFF.

The V call is TRBV5-1, the J call TRBJ2-3; D is tentatively TRBD1 or TRBD2 (5 bases each). Trimming left V 6 bases short and J 0 bases short, with 11 bases between. Germline-derived CDR1 and CDR2 are SGHRS and YFSETQ. This CDR3 contains 14 residues. The CDR3 is CASNRDGSTDTQYF. The CDR3 DNA reads TGCGCCAGCAACCGGGACGGTAGCACAGATACGCAGTATTTT.

This chain joins TRBV5-1 and TRBJ1-2; D might be TRBD1 (5 bases). Germline V CDR1 and CDR2: SGHRS, YFSETQ. This CDR3 spans 15 amino acids. V was shortened by 4 bases and J by 1 base, with 14 bases between the two germline ends. CDR3 sequence: CASSTHGTNNYGYTF. CDR3 coding DNA: TGCGCCAGCAGCACCCACGGGACCAATAACTATGGCTACACCTTC.

This sequence joins TRBV28 and TRBJ1-2, with D perhaps matching TRBD1 (5 bases). The length of the CDR3 is 13 residues. The V end was cut by 3 bases, the J end by 6 bases, with 11 bases between. CDR1 is MDHEN, CDR2 SYDVKM, per germline. The CDR3, as DNA: TGTGCCAGCAGTTTCCGCAGGGACCATGGCTACACCTTC. Its protein is CASSFRRDHGYTF.

The CDR3 DNA reads as TGTGCCAGCAGCTCGGGGGGGAATAATTCACCCCTCCACTTT. It is translated as CASSSGGNNSPLHF. The genes are TRBV7-2 and TRBJ1-6; tentative D call: TRBD1 (5 bases). Trimming stripped 4 bases from V and 5 bases from J, with 9 bases between. Germline values: CDR1 SGHTA, CDR2 FQGNSA. The CDR3 length is 14 residues.

J is TRBJ2-5 and V is TRBV7-2; TRBD1 matches 8 bases. From germline, CDR1 is SGHTA and CDR2 FQGNSA. V lost 5 bases, J lost 3 bases, and 8 bases stayed unmatched. The CDR3 is made up of 15 amino acids. CDR3 coding DNA: TGTGCCAGCAGCGCCCGACAGGGGCCCAAAGAGACCCAGTACTTC. It specifies CASSARQGPKETQYF.

The J gene is TRBJ2-3, the V gene TRBV7-9, with 7 bases identical to TRBD2. V shed 6 bases and J 1 base; nucleotides not matched to a gene: 4. The CDR3 spans 14 residues. Germline V gene lookup returns CDR1 SEHNR and CDR2 FQNEAQ (reference sequence). For the CDR3, the DNA is TGTGCCAGCAGGGAGGGAGGGGGCACAGATACGCAGTATTTT. Its translation: CASREGGGTDTQYF.

In DNA, the CDR3 is TGTGCCAGCAGTTATCCGGGACAGGGGTTGCAGTATTTT. It encodes CASSYPGQGLQYF. The rearrangement links TRBV28 to TRBJ2-3, with 10 bases matching TRBD1. Germline CDR1 reads MDHEN; CDR2 reads SYDVKM. The junction had 6 bases not matched to a gene; V was cut back by 4 bases and J by 11 bases. This CDR3 spans 13 amino acids.

J is TRBJ1-4 and V is TRBV5-1; 7 bases are shared with TRBD1. Germline trimming cut 0 bases from V and 4 bases from J; bases unmatched to any gene: 3. The CDR3 consists of 15 residues. Germline V gene lookup returns CDR1 SGHRS and CDR2 YFSETQ. The CDR3 loop is CASSLGTGVNEKLFF. CDR3 nucleotide sequence: TGCGCCAGCAGCTTGGGAACAGGGGTTAATGAAAAACTGTTTTTT.

CDR3 in DNA: TGTGCCACCGGGGGAAACTATGGCTACACCTTC. Protein: CATGGNYGYTF. The rearrangement uses TRBV6-5 and TRBJ1-2; D is perhaps TRBD1 (5 bases). The CDR3 has 11 residues. V was trimmed by 10 bases and J by 2 bases, leaving 8 bases between them. Germline loops: CDR1 MNHEY, CDR2 SVGAGI.

The V call is TRBV7-6, the J call TRBJ1-1; possible D gene TRBD1, 5 bases. The V end lost 4 bases, the J end lost 2 bases, and 17 bases lay between the germline ends. The germline CDR1 and CDR2 sequences are SGHVS and FNYEAQ. The CDR3 is 16 amino acids. The DNA of the CDR3 is TGTGCCAGCAGCTCCCCCTCGAGGGGCCCCAACACTGAAGCTTTCTTT. Translating gives CASSSPSRGPNTEAFF.

The V and J genes are TRBV6-1 and TRBJ1-5; 9 nucleotides agree with TRBD1. CDR1 is MNHNS, CDR2 SASEGT, per germline. The CDR3 length is 15 residues. V lost 6 bases, J lost 5 bases, and 8 bases stayed unmatched. Here the CDR3 DNA reads TGTGCCAGCAGGGTAGTGGACAGGGGTGATCAGCCCCAGCATTTT. Translation gives CASRVVDRGDQPQHF.

J is TRBJ1-1 and V is TRBV7-9, with D maybe TRBD1 (6 bases). This CDR3 region has 14 residues. The germline V gene encodes CDR1 SEHNR and CDR2 FQNEAQ (reference sequence). V was pared by 4 bases and J by 1 base, with 10 bases between. Written as DNA, the CDR3 is TGTGCCAGCAGCTGGGACATATCGAACACTGAAGCTTTCTTT. This sequence encodes CASSWDISNTEAFF. The whole variable domain, remainder taken from reference TRBV7-9 and TRBJ1-1, is DTGVSQNPRHKITKRGQNVTFRCDPISEHNRLYWYRQTLGQGPEFLTYFQNEAQLEKSRLLSDRFSAERPKGSFSTLEIQRTEQGDSAMYLCASSWDISNTEAFFGQGTRLTVV.

The chain employs TRBV10-3 and TRBJ1-4, with a tentative D call TRBD1 (6 bases). V lost 2 bases and J lost 3, with 7 bases in between. The CDR3 loop spans 14 amino acids. Germline V lookup: CDR1 ENHRY, CDR2 SYGVKD. CDR3 bases: TGTGCCATCAGTGAGGGACAGTCTAATGAAAAACTGTTTTTT. Protein sequence: CAISEGQSNEKLFF.

The J gene is TRBJ1-1, the V gene TRBV2, with D possibly matching TRBD1 (5 bases). The germline V gene encodes CDR1 SNHLY and CDR2 FYNNEI. The CDR3 has 14 residues. The ends were cut back, 4 bases at V and 5 bases at J, with 14 bases in the middle. The CDR3 DNA reads as TGTGCCAGCAGTGCGCAGGGCTACGAGACTGAAGCTTTCTTT. Translation gives CASSAQGYETEAFF. The full variable domain, completed using reference TRBV2 and TRBJ1-1, is EPEVTQTPSHQVTQMGQEVILRCVPISNHLYFYWYRQILGQKVEFLVSFYNNEISEKSEIFDDQFSVERPDGSNFTLKIRSTKLEDSAMYFCASSAQGYETEAFFGQGTRLTVV.

The V and J genes are TRBV6-1 and TRBJ1-5, with D possibly matching TRBD1 (6 bases). CDR1 is MNHNS and CDR2 is SASEGT in the germline V gene. There are 14 residues in the CDR3. Between the trimmed V and J ends, which lost 5 bases and 7 bases, there was a span of 15 bases. CDR3 nucleotides: TGTGCCAGCAGTAGAACAGGGAATAGGCAGCCCCAGCATTTT. Translated, it gives CASSRTGNRQPQHF.

The CDR3 coding sequence is TGTGCCAGCAGTTCGATAATTAGCTCGTACCAAGAGACCCAGTACTTC. This translates into CASSSIISSYQETQYF. The chain recombines TRBV27 with TRBJ2-5; D call uncertain. CDR1 is MNHEY and CDR2 is SMNVEV in the germline V gene (reference sequence). Trimming took off 4 bases at V and 0 bases at J, with 15 bases between the two ends. CDR3 length: 16 residues.

This clone was detected once. V is TRBV7-6 and J is TRBJ1-4, with TRBD1 as a possible D gene (5 bases). This CDR3 is 15 amino acids long. V lost 5 bases and J lost 8, with 18 bases in between. Germline-derived CDR1 and CDR2 are SGHVS and FNYEAQ. The CDR3 DNA sequence: TGTGCCAGCAGCCAAACAGGACCGGCTGGGGAAAAACTGTTTTTT. It yields the protein CASSQTGPAGEKLFF.

The rearrangement uses TRBV30 and TRBJ2-5, with a tentative D call TRBD1 (5 bases). The V end lost 3 bases, the J end lost 5 bases, and 19 bases lay between the germline ends. Germline V gene lookup returns CDR1 GTSNPN and CDR2 SVGIG (reference sequence). The CDR3 consists of 15 residues. CDR3 sequence (DNA): TGTGCCTGGAGCCCCGGAGAAGGGGTCCGGGAGACCCAGTACTTC. This translates into CAWSPGEGVRETQYF.

The rearrangement links TRBV2 to TRBJ2-1; 10 bases are a match to TRBD1. V lost 7 bases, J lost 7 bases, and 7 bases stayed unmatched. The CDR3 contains 14 residues. Germline V CDR1 and CDR2: SNHLY, FYNNEI. The CDR3 sequence: CASTWDRGENEQFF. DNA of the CDR3: TGTGCCAGCACCTGGGACAGGGGAGAAAATGAGCAGTTCTTC.

This clone was counted only a few times. The chain couples TRBV30 to TRBJ1-2, with a tentative D call TRBD1 (6 bases). Deletions cut 3 bases from V and 5 bases from J, with 13 bases between. The germline CDR1 and CDR2 sequences are GTSNPN and SVGIG (reference sequence). The CDR3 consists of 13 residues. The CDR3 bases are TGTGCCTGGAGGGTTCAGGGGTCGTATGGCTACACCTTC. Protein product: CAWRVQGSYGYTF.

The CDR3 region has the DNA TGCGCCAGCACCACTGATGGAGGGGGCTATGGCTACACCTTC. It yields the protein CASTTDGGGYGYTF. This chain connects TRBV5-1 to TRBJ1-2; the D gene is possibly TRBD1 (6 bases). Germline CDR1 SGHRS, CDR2 YFSETQ. There are 14 residues in the CDR3. Trimming pared 6 bases from V and 4 bases from J, leaving 16 bases between. The variable domain in full, with the rest retrieved from reference TRBV5-1 and TRBJ1-2, is KAGVTQTPRYLIKTRGQQVTLSCSPISGHRSVSWYQQTPGQGLQFLFEYFSETQRNKGNFPGRFSGRQFSNSRSEMNVSTLELGDSALYLCASTTDGGGYGYTFGSGTRLTVV.